This is a list of T cell receptor beta chains from one sample in a study of blood T cell repertoires in COVID-19. Data came from immunoSEQ multiplex PCR; TCRdb stores just in-frame clones and leaves some out. The top ten hold about 6.8% of the sample, which has roughly 290,000 clones, about 93% seen once. Sequenced material: peripheral blood. The origin of the receptors is a woman aged 25 to 45 with COVID-19, enrolled during active disease. Both conserved end residues are part of each CDR3. The D gene is left open where the match is weak. Size values are once, few and many counts, or a class for expanded clones, and some rows have none.

CDR3aa	CDR3nt	v_gene	j_gene	d_gene	abundance	len
CASSLVGLAGHNEQFF	TGCGCCAGCAGCTTGGTTGGGCTAGCGGGGCACAATGAGCAGTTCTTC	TRBV5-1	TRBJ2-1	TRBD2	once	16
CASSLVGTYEQYF	TGTGCCAGCAGTTTAGTAGGGACTTACGAGCAGTACTTC	TRBV12-3/TRBV12-4	TRBJ2-7	NA	NA	13
CASSHVGGLNGYTF	TGTGCCAGCAGCCATGTGGGGGGACTGAATGGCTACACCTTC	TRBV3-1/TRBV3-2	TRBJ1-2	NA	NA	14
CASSLALGLLYTEAFF	TGTGCCAGCAGCTTAGCGCTGGGGCTCCTTTACACTGAAGCTTTCTTT	TRBV11-2	TRBJ1-1	NA	NA	16
CASRNLSGRGTDTQYF	TGTGCCAGCAGAAACTTAAGCGGGAGGGGCACAGATACGCAGTATTTT	TRBV28	TRBJ2-3	TRBD2	NA	16
CASSFLAGETQYF	TGTGCCAGCAGCTTTCTAGCTGGGGAGACCCAGTACTTC	TRBV11-2	TRBJ2-5	NA	NA	13
CASSLRDTISTDTQYF	TGCGCCAGCAGCCTCCGGGACACTATAAGCACAGATACGCAGTATTTT	TRBV5-1	TRBJ2-3	NA	NA	16
CATSRDTQVFYEQYF	TGTGCCACCAGCAGAGATACCCAGGTTTTCTACGAGCAGTACTTC	TRBV15	TRBJ2-7	NA	NA	15
CASSQAGGGGETQYF	TGCGCCAGCAGCCAAGCGGGAGGGGGGGGAGAGACCCAGTACTTC	TRBV4-1	TRBJ2-5	TRBD2	NA	15
CASSRGQGVLSNQPQHF	TGTGCCAGCAGCCGTGGACAGGGGGTCCTTAGCAATCAGCCCCAGCATTTT	TRBV5-6	TRBJ1-5	TRBD1	few	17
CASTPGSGGNEQFF	TGTGCCAGCACCCCGGGGAGCGGGGGCAATGAGCAGTTCTTC	TRBV27	TRBJ2-1	TRBD2	once	14
CATSRGTGEIETQYF	TGTGCCACCAGCAGGGGGACAGGGGAGATAGAGACCCAGTACTTC	TRBV15	TRBJ2-5	TRBD1	NA	15
CASSLGTGRGETQYF	TGCGCCAGCAGCTTGGGGACCGGGAGAGGGGAGACCCAGTACTTC	TRBV5-1	TRBJ2-5	NA	NA	15
CASSFLLGTSGWGGNEQFF	TGTGCCAGCAGTTTCCTCCTAGGGACTAGCGGGTGGGGAGGCAATGAGCAGTTCTTC	TRBV11-3	TRBJ2-1	TRBD2	NA	19
CASSYPGGEQYF	TGTGCCAGCAGTTACCCCGGGGGCGAGCAGTACTTC	TRBV6-2/TRBV6-3	TRBJ2-7	NA	NA	12
CASSPWTAKAAEQYF	TGTGCCAGCAGTCCCTGGACAGCGAAGGCCGCCGAGCAGTACTTC	TRBV28	TRBJ2-7	NA	once	15
CASSSPLAGANDEQFF	TGTGCCAGCAGTTCTCCCTTAGCGGGAGCTAACGATGAGCAGTTCTTC	TRBV6-6	TRBJ2-1	TRBD2	NA	16
CASSTRTGSGTEAFF	TGCGCCAGCAGCACCAGGACAGGGAGTGGTACTGAAGCTTTCTTT	TRBV5-1	TRBJ1-1	TRBD1	NA	15
CASSRGTVEDTGELFF	TGTGCCAGTAGTAGAGGGACAGTGGAGGACACCGGGGAGCTGTTTTTT	TRBV19	TRBJ2-2	TRBD1	NA	16
CASTAGTSGTDTQYF	TGTGCCAGCACCGCCGGGACTAGCGGCACAGATACGCAGTATTTT	TRBV2	TRBJ2-3	TRBD2	NA	15
CASSKLAGSSYEQYF	TGCGCCAGCAGCAAGCTAGCGGGAAGCTCCTACGAGCAGTACTTC	TRBV4-1	TRBJ2-7	TRBD2	NA	15
CASSSGAGTGELFF	TGTGCCAGCAGTTCGGGAGCGGGCACCGGGGAGCTGTTTTTT	TRBV5-4	TRBJ2-2	NA	NA	14
CATSRDHGSTDTQYF	TGTGCCACCAGCAGAGATCACGGGAGCACAGATACGCAGTATTTT	TRBV15	TRBJ2-3	NA	once	15
CASSYPGGIQYF	TGTGCCAGCAGTTATCCAGGGGGCATTCAGTACTTC	TRBV27	TRBJ2-4	TRBD1	NA	12
CASSQRQSYYGYTF	TGTGCCAGCAGCCAAAGACAGAGTTACTATGGCTACACCTTC	TRBV3-1/TRBV3-2	TRBJ1-2	NA	NA	14
CASSLGQIYEQYF	TGTGCCAGCAGCTTAGGCCAGATCTACGAGCAGTACTTC	TRBV7-2	TRBJ2-7	NA	once	13
CASSPGTGGIKSPLHF	TGTGCCAGCAGCCCCGGGACAGGGGGAATAAAGTCACCCCTCCACTTT	TRBV21-1	TRBJ1-6	NA	few	16
CASSPQGRGRETQYF	TGTGCCAGCAGCCCGCAGGGGAGAGGTCGAGAGACCCAGTACTTC	TRBV7-9	TRBJ2-5	NA	NA	15
CASSLGLAGPTDTQYF	TGTGCCAGCAGCCTGGGACTAGCGGGCCCCACAGATACGCAGTATTTT	TRBV6-6	TRBJ2-3	TRBD2	once	16
CASSLDGGPDYGYTF	TGCGCCAGCAGCTTAGACGGGGGGCCGGATTATGGCTACACCTTC	TRBV5-1	TRBJ1-2	NA	NA	15
CASSLAETSGGFEQYF	TGTGCCAGCAGCTTGGCCGAGACTAGCGGTGGTTTCGAGCAGTACTTC	TRBV5-5	TRBJ2-7	TRBD2	NA	16
CASSIVGGSEAFF	TGTGCCAGTAGTATAGTCGGGGGGTCTGAAGCTTTCTTT	TRBV19	TRBJ1-1	NA	once	13
CASSIGGREDTQYF	TGTGCCAGTAGTATAGGGGGGCGTGAAGATACGCAGTATTTT	TRBV19	TRBJ2-3	NA	once	14
CASSLKGGRPYEQYF	TGCGCCAGCAGTCTTAAGGGGGGGCGGCCCTACGAGCAGTACTTC	TRBV5-1	TRBJ2-7	NA	NA	15
CSASPRGNSPLHF	TGCAGTGCTAGTCCCAGGGGAAATTCACCCCTCCACTTT	TRBV20-1	TRBJ1-6	NA	NA	13
CASSLEGQGAGANVLTF	TGCGCCAGCAGCTTGGAGGGACAGGGGGCTGGGGCCAACGTCCTGACTTTC	TRBV5-1	TRBJ2-6	TRBD1	NA	17
CASTSSGRPKNIQYF	TGTGCCAGCACTTCTTCCGGGAGGCCCAAAAACATTCAGTACTTC	TRBV19	TRBJ2-4	TRBD2	NA	15
CASSPGGGHEQYF	TGTGCCAGCAGTCCCGGGGGGGGCCACGAGCAGTACTTC	TRBV27	TRBJ2-7	TRBD2	NA	13
CATSRDAAGQKETQYF	TGTGCCACCAGCAGAGACGCCGCGGGGCAGAAAGAGACCCAGTACTTC	TRBV15	TRBJ2-5	NA	NA	16
CASNRAEYGYTF	TGTGCCAGCAACAGGGCGGAATATGGCTACACCTTC	TRBV28	TRBJ1-2	NA	NA	12
CASSYSRGGEEKLFF	TGTGCCAGCAGTTACTCAAGGGGAGGGGAGGAAAAACTGTTTTTT	TRBV6-5	TRBJ1-4	NA	few	15
CAISDLGTGDEKLFF	TGTGCCATCAGTGATCTTGGGACAGGGGACGAAAAACTGTTTTTT	TRBV10-3	TRBJ1-4	TRBD1	NA	15
CASSQGGGLAASSYNEQFF	TGCGCCAGCAGCCAAGGAGGGGGACTAGCGGCGAGCTCCTACAATGAGCAGTTCTTC	TRBV4-3	TRBJ2-1	TRBD2	NA	19
CASSIRGLTGNTIYF	TGTGCCAGTAGTATAAGGGGACTGACTGGAAACACCATATATTTT	TRBV19	TRBJ1-3	NA	NA	15
CAWSEGADTQYF	TGTGCCTGGAGTGAGGGGGCAGATACGCAGTATTTT	TRBV30	TRBJ2-3	NA	NA	12
CASSWGQGAGETQYF	TGTGCCAGCAGTTGGGGACAGGGGGCTGGGGAGACCCAGTACTTC	TRBV6-2/TRBV6-3	TRBJ2-5	TRBD1	NA	15